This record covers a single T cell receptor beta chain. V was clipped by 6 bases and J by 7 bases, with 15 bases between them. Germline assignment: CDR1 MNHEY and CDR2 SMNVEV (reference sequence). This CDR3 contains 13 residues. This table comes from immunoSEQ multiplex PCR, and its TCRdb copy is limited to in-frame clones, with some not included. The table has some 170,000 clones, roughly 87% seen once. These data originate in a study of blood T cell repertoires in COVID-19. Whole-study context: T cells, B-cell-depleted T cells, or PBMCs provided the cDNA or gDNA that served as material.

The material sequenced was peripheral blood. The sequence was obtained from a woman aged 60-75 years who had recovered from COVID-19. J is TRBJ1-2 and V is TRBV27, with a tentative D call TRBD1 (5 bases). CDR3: CASSPSGGPGYTF. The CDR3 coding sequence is TGTGCCAGCAGCCCCTCCGGGGGTCCTGGCTACACCTTC.